The present entry profiles one T cell receptor (beta chain) with its context. Its antigen is undetermined. An end of the junction differs from the germline gene, which may be a read error. The CDR3 contains 16 residues. Per the germline V gene, CDR1 is SEHNR and CDR2 is FQNEAQ (reference sequence). The sample originates from a study of cytomegalovirus exposure and HLA in healthy donors. Findings of the study overall: TCR beta sequences reportedly predicted the HLA-A and HLA-B alleles of most subjects accurately. For cytomegalovirus status, the classifier reportedly gave diagnoses with high specificity and sensitivity.

13 Jbeta primers and 60 Vbeta primers were used for the PCR. Using immunoSEQ multiplex PCR, the repertoire was profiled, and TCRdb retains in-frame clones only, with some absent. The sample carries about 90,000 clones, roughly four fifths recorded once. The sequence was collected from a woman between 40 and 55 years old in good health and CMV-seropositive. The chain employs TRBV7-9 and TRBJ2-7; the D gene is possibly TRBD1 (6 bases). Sequenced input: PBMCs. For the CDR3, the DNA is TGTTCCAGCAGCCGTCGGGACAATCCTAAGACGGACGAGCAGTACTTC. Its translation is CSSSRRDNPKTDEQYF.